This T cell receptor beta chain was captured in a study of blood T cells in healthy people across ages. Drawing of peripheral blood yielded approximately 10 milliliters from each donor. This CDR3 is built from 12 residues. The germline V and J ends were trimmed by 6 bases and 7 bases, with 13 bases remaining between them. Germline CDR1 SGHTA, CDR2 FQGNSA. With a J-beta primer mix and a sample-barcoded 5' primer, a second PCR ran about 7 to 12 cycles. Carrying 12 random nucleotides, a template-switch adaptor labeled each individual cDNA molecule. Each sample yielded at least 2.5 million CDR3-containing paired-end reads. TCRdb recomputed calls from the 5' RACE reads with MiXCR, one row per CDR3 protein. This repertoire shows over 500,000 distinct CDR3 sequences, more than 45% found once; its top ten account for approximately 15%.

The TCR comes from a woman aged 80 or over in good health. J is TRBJ2-7 and V is TRBV7-2, with D perhaps matching TRBD1 or TRBD2 (6 bases each). The sequenced sample consisted of blood. Written as DNA, the CDR3 is TGTGCCAGCAGTGGAAGGGGGGCGGAGCAGTACTTC. It is translated as CASSGRGAEQYF.